These 29 T cell receptor beta chains came from one sample sequenced in a study of T cell repertoires in cytomegalovirus infection. TCRdb itself ran the reads through MiXCR, one entry per CDR3 protein. The sample lists 150,000 to 200,000 distinct CDR3 sequences, approximately 18% occurring once. Sequenced: CD8+ T cells from PBMCs. The receptors were gathered from a human donor in good health (CMV status not recorded). Some clones in this sample may be carry-over from other donors' samples.

The sample holds a few counts of this clonotype. The chain has TRBV7-2 and TRBJ1-5; D not resolved. Germline V gene sequence: CDR1 SGHTA, CDR2 FQGNSA. V lost 1 base and J lost 1, with 11 bases in between. This CDR3 is built from 16 residues. CDR3 loop: CASSLGLGWSNQPQHF. For the CDR3, the DNA is TGTGCCAGCAGCTTAGGTCTTGGGTGGAGCAATCAGCCCCAGCATTTT.

This clonotype was detected only a few times. This rearrangement joins TRBV4-2 to TRBJ2-5; weak D call: TRBD2 (6 bases). Trimming took 0 bases from V and 5 from J, leaving 19 bases between them. Germline V CDR1 and CDR2: LGHNA, YNFKEQ. The CDR3 has 17 amino acids. The CDR3 coding sequence is TGTGCCAGCAGCCAAGAAGAGGGACTCGCTTCGAGGGAGACCCAGTACTTC. The encoded protein is CASSQEEGLASRETQYF.

The chain employs TRBV2 and TRBJ2-3; 9 positions match TRBD2. The germline CDR1 and CDR2 sequences are SNHLY and FYNNEI. Trimming cost V 2 bases and J 0 bases; bases outside gene matches: 9. The CDR3 loop spans 18 amino acids. CDR3 nucleotide sequence: TGTGCCAGCAGTGAATCAGCGGGGGGAACTTCTAGCACAGATACGCAGTATTTT. It encodes CASSESAGGTSSTDTQYF. The whole variable domain, filled in from reference TRBV2 and TRBJ2-3, reads EPEVTQTPSHQVTQMGQEVILRCVPISNHLYFYWYRQILGQKVEFLVSFYNNEISEKSEIFDDQFSVERPDGSNFTLKIRSTKLEDSAMYFCASSESAGGTSSTDTQYFGPGTRLTVL.

This clonotype has only a few counts. The chain combines TRBV29-1 with TRBJ1-1, with a tentative D call TRBD1 (5 bases). Germline V gene sequence: CDR1 SQVTM, CDR2 ANQGSEA. Trimming took 8 bases from V and 2 from J, leaving 15 bases between them. The CDR3 is made up of 13 amino acids. The CDR3 DNA reads TGCAGCTCAGAGGGCAGGGCAAACACTGAAGCTTTCTTT. This translates into CSSEGRANTEAFF.

This clonotype showed up many times. V usage is TRBV7-9 and J usage is TRBJ1-2; D call uncertain. Germline loops: CDR1 SEHNR, CDR2 FQNEAQ (reference sequence). Trimming shortened V by 5 bases and J by 0 bases, and 16 bases separated the two germline ends. The CDR3 length is 16 residues. CDR3 nucleotide sequence: TGTGCCAGCAGCCTAGAAACAGCGATCCCTAACTATGGCTACACCTTC. It encodes CASSLETAIPNYGYTF.

V is TRBV25-1 and J is TRBJ1-6; TRBD1 agrees at 7 bases. The CDR3 consists of 14 residues. Germline CDR1 and CDR2: MGHDK and SYGVNS. V trimming: 7 bases; J trimming: 8 bases; junction bases outside the gene matches: 8. The DNA of the CDR3 is TGTGCCAGCACCCCTGGGACAGAGGATTCACCCCTCCACTTT. It specifies CASTPGTEDSPLHF.

This clonotype has more than one count but fewer than ten. This rearrangement joins TRBV28 to TRBJ2-1; no clear D gene. This CDR3 has 13 amino acids. Germline CDR1 is MDHEN and CDR2 is SYDVKM. V lost 2 bases and J lost 15, with 17 bases in between. CDR3 nucleotides: TGTGCCAGCAGTTTACCCGCTTTAAGTTGGTCGTTCTTC. Its translation is CASSLPALSWSFF.

The chain recombines TRBV25-1 with TRBJ1-2; D uncertain. The CDR3 totals 12 residues. Germline V CDR1 and CDR2: MGHDK, SYGVNS. V gave up 4 bases and J gave up 6 bases, with 9 bases separating them. The CDR3 loop reads CASSARENGYTF. DNA for the CDR3: TGTGCCAGCAGTGCGAGGGAAAATGGCTACACCTTC.

This clonotype was seen a handful of times. The chain employs TRBV12-3 or TRBV12-4 and TRBJ2-7, with D possibly matching TRBD2 (7 bases). Trimming removed 5 bases from V and 3 bases from J, with 20 bases in between. The CDR3 spans 16 residues. The CDR3 nucleotides read TGTGCCAGCAGTCCGGTGGGGGGGGCGAGAATCTACGAGCAGTACTTC. Translating it yields CASSPVGGARIYEQYF.

This clonotype was observed a handful of times. The V gene is TRBV6-6, the J gene TRBJ2-2; D remains ambiguous. V was shortened by 3 bases and J by 0 bases, with 8 bases between the two germline ends. CDR1 is MNHNY, CDR2 SVGAGI, per germline (reference sequence). The length of the CDR3 is 15 residues. The CDR3 reads CASSYRGPNTGELFF. The DNA of the CDR3 is TGTGCCAGCAGTTATCGCGGCCCGAACACCGGGGAGCTGTTTTTT.

V is TRBV7-9 and J is TRBJ2-1; no firm D call. V was shortened by 2 bases and J by 7 bases, with 18 bases between the two germline ends. Per germline, CDR1 SEHNR and CDR2 FQNEAQ (reference sequence). This CDR3 region has 16 residues. The CDR3 nucleotides are TGTGCCAGCAGCTTATCCGCCGACCGTCCATTGAATGAGCAGTTCTTC. Translated, it gives CASSLSADRPLNEQFF.

This clonotype was detected only a few times. This rearrangement joins TRBV28 to TRBJ2-4; D not resolved. The germline gives CDR1 MDHEN, CDR2 SYDVKM. The CDR3 sequence is 14 residues long. V was clipped by 6 bases and J by 3 bases, with 12 bases between them. The CDR3 DNA sequence: TGTGCCAGCAGCTGGCAGGTGGTCAAAAACATTCAGTACTTC. Translating it yields CASSWQVVKNIQYF.

This clonotype was detected only a few times. The genes are TRBV7-8 and TRBJ1-5, with 7 bases fitting TRBD1. The CDR3 runs to 15 residues. Germline V gene data show CDR1 as SGHVS and CDR2 as FQNEAQ. After removal of 3 bases from V and 3 bases from J, the junction contained 5 bases not matched to a gene. CDR3 loop: CASSFFGTVNQPQHF. In DNA, the CDR3 is TGTGCCAGCAGCTTCTTCGGGACAGTCAATCAGCCCCAGCATTTT. Supplemented by reference TRBV7-8 and TRBJ1-5, the full variable domain reads GAGVSQSPRYKVAKRGQDVALRCDPISGHVSLFWYQQALGQGPEFLTYFQNEAQLDKSGLPSDRFFAERPEGSVSTLKIQRTQQEDSAVYLCASSFFGTVNQPQHFGDGTRLSIL.

V is TRBV30 and J is TRBJ2-5; a weak D match, TRBD1 (5 bases). The germline CDR1 and CDR2 sequences are GTSNPN and SVGIG (reference sequence). Trimming removed 1 base from V and 1 base from J, with 13 bases in between. The CDR3 runs to 15 residues. The CDR3 DNA is TGTGCCTGGAGTGCTCCATCTGACAGCCAAGAGACCCAGTACTTC. Translating it yields CAWSAPSDSQETQYF.

This chain joins TRBV7-9 and TRBJ2-3; tentatively, D is TRBD1 or TRBD2 (5 bases each). V was trimmed by 2 bases and J by 4 bases, leaving 10 bases between them. This CDR3 has 14 amino acids. Germline CDR1 is SEHNR and CDR2 is FQNEAQ (reference sequence). The CDR3: CASSLLGDSDTQYF. CDR3 in DNA: TGTGCCAGCAGCTTATTGGGGGATTCAGATACGCAGTATTTT.

V gene TRBV14 combines with J gene TRBJ1-1; D unclear. The V gene lost 0 bases and the J gene lost 0 bases, with 8 bases spanning the gap. Germline V gene lookup returns CDR1 SGHDN and CDR2 FVKESK. The CDR3 spans 15 residues. For the CDR3, the DNA is TGTGCCAGCAGCCAAGAGTGGCAGTTGAACACTGAAGCTTTCTTT. It encodes CASSQEWQLNTEAFF.

This clonotype was detected a few times. The chain employs TRBV7-2 and TRBJ2-3; either TRBD1 or TRBD2 may supply D (6 bases each). The ends were cut back, 5 bases at V and 5 bases at J, with 20 bases in the middle. The germline CDR1 and CDR2 sequences are SGHTA and FQGNSA. The length of the CDR3 is 16 residues. This CDR3 reads CASSPGWGAVQDTQYF. Written as DNA, the CDR3 is TGTGCCAGCAGCCCCGGCTGGGGGGCGGTACAAGATACGCAGTATTTT.

The chain carries TRBV12-3 or TRBV12-4 and TRBJ2-7; D is possibly TRBD1 (6 bases). Trimming stripped 3 bases from V and 2 bases from J, with 11 bases between. This CDR3 comprises 14 residues. The CDR3 protein is CASSFRTDTYEQYF. DNA for the CDR3: TGTGCCAGCAGTTTTAGGACAGATACCTACGAGCAGTACTTC.

This clonotype was detected a few times. V and J are TRBV6-5 and TRBJ1-1, with D unclear. Trimming shortened V by 6 bases and J by 3 bases, and 11 bases separated the two germline ends. The germline gives CDR1 MNHEY, CDR2 SVGAGI. This CDR3 has 13 amino acids. The CDR3 loop reads CASSPGEYTEAFF. The CDR3 region has the DNA TGTGCCAGCAGCCCTGGAGAGTACACTGAAGCTTTCTTT.

This clonotype occurred a few times. The V and J genes are TRBV6-2 or TRBV6-3 and TRBJ1-1; D call uncertain. The CDR3 is made up of 12 amino acids. V was trimmed by 2 bases and J by 8 bases, leaving 9 bases between them. CDR1 MNHEY and CDR2 SVGEGT come from the germline V gene. The CDR3 here is CASSYPVEEAFF. The CDR3 region has the DNA TGTGCCAGCAGTTACCCGGTCGAGGAAGCTTTCTTT.

This clonotype turned up a few times. The chain is built from TRBV6-5 and TRBJ1-3, with 7 bases identical to TRBD1. Unmatched junction bases numbered 7, after V lost 5 bases and J lost 3 bases. There are 15 residues in the CDR3. The germline V gene encodes CDR1 MNHEY and CDR2 SVGAGI. In nucleotides, the CDR3 is TGTGCCAGCAGTATCCGGACAGGCTATGGAAACACCATATATTTT. It is translated as CASSIRTGYGNTIYF.

The gene calls are TRBV28 and TRBJ2-7; possibly TRBD1 for D (6 bases). Trimming pared 5 bases from V and 6 bases from J, leaving 17 bases between. Germline values: CDR1 MDHEN, CDR2 SYDVKM. The CDR3 is 14 amino acids. Here the CDR3 reads CASSLGGSLAEQYF. The CDR3, as DNA: TGTGCCAGCAGTCTAGGGGGTTCCCTCGCCGAGCAGTACTTC.

Only a few counts were recorded for this clonotype. The chain is built from TRBV28 and TRBJ2-7; 10 nucleotides match TRBD1. Trimming removed 3 bases from V and 5 bases from J; junction bases left unmatched: 4. CDR1 is MDHEN, CDR2 SYDVKM, per germline. The length of the CDR3 is 14 residues. The CDR3, as DNA: TGTGCCAGCAGTTTTCCCGGGACAGGGGACGAGCAGTACTTC. As protein: CASSFPGTGDEQYF.

The chain links TRBV7-8 to TRBJ2-1; 7 bases map to TRBD2. This CDR3 has 14 amino acids. The V and J ends lost 3 bases and 4 bases, in that order; junction bases with no gene match: 3. The V gene's germline CDR1 is SGHVS and CDR2 FQNEAQ. The CDR3 DNA reads as TGTGCCAGCAGCTTCTGGGGGGGATACAATGAGCAGTTCTTC. Amino acids: CASSFWGGYNEQFF.

This clonotype was recorded a few times. The chain links TRBV7-2 to TRBJ1-2, with D hard to call. In germline, CDR1 is SGHTA, CDR2 FQGNSA. The CDR3 runs to 17 residues. V lost 4 bases and J lost 8, with 26 bases in between. The CDR3 nucleotides are TGTGCCAGCAGCTGGTCCTCTCTAGCCTACGACCTATACGGCTACACCTTC. Amino acids: CASSWSSLAYDLYGYTF. The full variable domain, completed using reference TRBV7-2 and TRBJ1-2, is GAGVSQSPSNKVTEKGKDVELRCDPISGHTALYWYRQSLGQGLEFLIYFQGNSAPDKSGLPSDRFSAERTGGSVSTLTIQRTQQEDSAVYLCASSWSSLAYDLYGYTFGSGTRLTVV.

The chain employs TRBV12-3 or TRBV12-4 and TRBJ1-2, with TRBD1 identical over 7 bases. The CDR3 is 15 amino acids. With V trimmed by 1 base and J by 3 bases, 5 bases remained unmatched. The CDR3 sequence: CASSLVGTDDYGYTF. Here the CDR3 DNA reads TGTGCCAGCAGTTTAGTCGGGACAGACGACTATGGCTACACCTTC.

The chain combines TRBV14 with TRBJ2-4, with TRBD1 as a possible D gene (6 bases). The CDR3 is made up of 13 amino acids. V dropped 2 bases and J dropped 14 bases, with 16 bases sitting between them. The germline V gene has CDR1 SGHDN and CDR2 FVKESK. DNA of the CDR3: TGTGCCAGCAGCCAACGCCAGGGGACGGACGAGTACTTC. This encodes CASSQRQGTDEYF.

The J gene is TRBJ1-3, the V gene TRBV7-9; D is possibly TRBD1 (6 bases). The CDR3 loop spans 16 amino acids. CDR1 is SEHNR, CDR2 FQNEAQ, per germline (reference sequence). V was cut by 4 bases and J by 2 bases, with 15 bases left in between. The DNA of the CDR3 is TGTGCCAGCAGCTCCCAGGGAGGGGGAGCTGGAAACACCATATATTTT. Amino acids: CASSSQGGGAGNTIYF.

The chain combines TRBV29-1 with TRBJ2-1; the match to TRBD2 covers 8 bases. The J segment lost 0 bases and the V segment lost 7 bases, leaving 8 bases of the junction unmatched. Germline CDR1 is SQVTM and CDR2 is ANQGSEA. There are 15 residues in the CDR3. The CDR3 sequence: CSGGAGALSYNEQFF. DNA of the CDR3: TGCAGCGGGGGAGCGGGGGCCCTCTCCTACAATGAGCAGTTCTTC.